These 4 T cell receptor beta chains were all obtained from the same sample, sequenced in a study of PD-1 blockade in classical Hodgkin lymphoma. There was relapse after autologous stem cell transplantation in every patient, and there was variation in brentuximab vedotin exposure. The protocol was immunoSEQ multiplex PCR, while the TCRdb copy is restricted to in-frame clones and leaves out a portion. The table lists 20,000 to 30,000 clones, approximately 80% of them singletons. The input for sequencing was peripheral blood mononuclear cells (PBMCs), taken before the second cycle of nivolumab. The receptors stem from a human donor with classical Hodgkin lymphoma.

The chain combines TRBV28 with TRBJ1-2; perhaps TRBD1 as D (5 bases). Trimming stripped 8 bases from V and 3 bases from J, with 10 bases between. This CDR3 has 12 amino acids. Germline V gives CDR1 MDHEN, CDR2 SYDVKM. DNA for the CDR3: TGTGCCAGCCATTCACAGGACTATGGCTACACCTTC. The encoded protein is CASHSQDYGYTF.

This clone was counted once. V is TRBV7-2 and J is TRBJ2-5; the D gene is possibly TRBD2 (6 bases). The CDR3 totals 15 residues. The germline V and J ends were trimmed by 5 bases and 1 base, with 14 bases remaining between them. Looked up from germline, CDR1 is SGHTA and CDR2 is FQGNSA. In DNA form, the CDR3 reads TGTGCCAGCAGCCTCGGGACTCTATTCCAAGAGACCCAGTACTTC. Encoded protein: CASSLGTLFQETQYF.

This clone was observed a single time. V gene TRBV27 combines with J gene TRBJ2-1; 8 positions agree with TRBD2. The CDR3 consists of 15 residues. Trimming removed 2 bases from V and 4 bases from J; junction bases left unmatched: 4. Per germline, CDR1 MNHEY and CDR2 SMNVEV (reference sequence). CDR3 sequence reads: CASSLGTRSYNEQFF. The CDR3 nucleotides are TGTGCCAGCAGTTTAGGGACTAGGAGTTACAATGAGCAGTTCTTC.

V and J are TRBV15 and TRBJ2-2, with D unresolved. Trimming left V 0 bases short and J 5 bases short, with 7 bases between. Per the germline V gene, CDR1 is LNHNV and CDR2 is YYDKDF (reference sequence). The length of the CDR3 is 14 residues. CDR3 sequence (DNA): TGTGCCACCAGCAGAGATCGAAGGACCGGGGAGCTGTTTTTT. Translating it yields CATSRDRRTGELFF. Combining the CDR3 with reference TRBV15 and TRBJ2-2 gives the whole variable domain DAMVIQNPRYQVTQFGKPVTLSCSQTLNHNVMYWYQQKSSQAPKLLFHYYDKDFNNEADTPDNFQSRRPNTSFCFLDIRSPGLGDTAMYLCATSRDRRTGELFFGEGSRLTVL.